One TCR beta chain is described in this entry. No antigen is known for it. Nothing much larger sits one base from this clone, and base qualities are not available. Libraries were constructed by multiplex PCR. TCRdb shows the sequencer as Illumina HiSeq 4000. To build TCR beta libraries, CDR3 regions were amplified by Arm-PCR using iRepertoire HTBI primers. Gel purification was performed on PCR products prior to sequencing. For the original study's pipeline: Across samples, roughly 60 TRBV and approximately 15 TRBJ segments were identified and used for gene usage analysis of CDR3 amino acid clonotypes. Filtered high-quality paired reads were merged into contigs using COPE and FqMerger. BLAST was used to align contigs to the IMGT TRBV, TRBD and TRBJ reference genes, and CDR3 was defined following IMGT. Any clonotype with a frequency above 0.1% was classified as a highly expanded clone. Repertoire diversity was measured by Shannon entropy, and V-J evenness by the Gini coefficient. A clonotype found in more than one individual was treated as public. Clones were called with MiXCR by TCRdb after fastp trimmed the public reads at Q25, and only in-frame beta chains were retained. CDR3 protein duplicates are merged, each entry listing the most common genes and DNA. The V and J calls, along with clone size, are taken from TCRdb and not from the paper's own processing. The sample table lists 500,000 or so distinct CDR3 sequences, around 15% of them with a count of one. The top ten hold 9.5% to 15% of the sample.

The sample comes from a study of regulatory T cells in long-lasting Graves disease (dated by TCRdb to about 2021). With respect to the entire study: Newly diagnosed Graves' disease patients had taken antithyroid drugs for less than 3 months. The study took place in China and was registered as a clinical trial. Patients with persistent Graves' disease were compared with patients with newly diagnosed Graves' disease using TCR sequencing and RNA sequencing of peripheral blood. TCR sequencing covered roughly 13 persistent and around 20 newly diagnosed Graves' disease patients, some 35 samples in total. What the research found in general, with its limitations: TRBV28, TRBJ1-2 and TRBJ2-5 were preferentially used in persistent disease, while TRBV20-1 and TRBJ2-1 were favored in newly diagnosed disease. The small sample size was acknowledged by the authors as a limitation that may reduce accuracy. Sequencing and analysis were limited to the TCR beta chain. Patients with persistent disease shared more public clonotypes (approximately 2,500) than newly diagnosed patients did (966). Only peripheral blood was studied, because thyroid tissue, the primary lesion, was inaccessible. Compared with newly diagnosed patients, persistent Graves' disease patients had lower TCR Shannon entropy and fewer highly expanded clones, which suggests clonal expansion.

Reading the label with the study, this specimen's time point is: newly diagnosed GD, antithyroid drugs for less than 3 months. RNA was extracted from PBMCs in TRIzol for both TCR sequencing and RNA sequencing. The diagnosis of Graves' disease followed American Thyroid Association guidelines. Patients were recruited from an endocrinology department in Xi'an, China. From each patient, around 9 milliliters of peripheral blood was collected into an EDTA anticoagulant tube. Ficoll Paque Plus density gradient separation was used to isolate PBMCs, and no further T cell sorting was done. An Agilent 2100 Bioanalyzer and agarose gel were used to check RNA quality, while a NanoDrop 2000 measured RNA concentration. From cysteine to phenylalanine, the CDR3 is 16 amino acids long. Here the CDR3 DNA is all that survives: 48 bases in frame from base 1. V is cut by 4 bases and J by 0 bases, and the space between the germline ends is 10 bases. CDR1 and CDR2, per the germline V gene, are MNHNS and SASEGT.

A further study also used this sample, focusing on T cells in Graves' hyperthyroidism and ophthalmopathy. The second investigation adds: A patient counted as having stable Graves' hyperthyroidism if no progression to ophthalmopathy occurred over 18 months of follow-up. Hyperthyroidism patients were newly diagnosed, had a disease duration of under 2 months, and were aged 18 to 65 years. The study excluded patients with uncontrolled infections, other autoimmune diseases, pregnancy or lactation. Diagnoses relied on clinical symptoms, serum thyroxine and TRAb, thyroid ultrasound and orbital computed tomography. A first-round RT-PCR of the TCR CDR3 used the HTBI primer set with the Qiagen OneStep RT-PCR kit. Blood samples also contained most of the expanded thyroid clonotypes (frequency above 0.001), which suggests that blood repertoires may reflect thyroid immune responses. A model built on a 13 V-J signature distinguished ophthalmopathy from stable hyperthyroidism, reaching 85% to 90% sensitivity and about 81% specificity in cross-validation and 80%/75% in testing. During validation, the model predicted progression to ophthalmopathy a median of around 6 months ahead of onset, with around 71% sensitivity and 72% to 80% specificity. To identify distinguishing TCR V-J signatures, a discovery cohort of about 95 patients was used, comprising 40 to 45 with Graves' ophthalmopathy and under 60 with stable Graves' hyperthyroidism. Prospective prediction of ophthalmopathy was tested in an independent validation cohort consisting of about 19 hyperthyroidism patients and around 16 patients who later progressed to ophthalmopathy. The 90 to 100 discovery patients were randomly split 7:3 into training and test sets. Thyroid tissue and blood T-cell repertoires from roughly 6 Graves' hyperthyroidism patients were also compared in the study. Once sampling was done, hyperthyroidism patients were given methimazole at a starting dose of 30 mg daily, whereas ophthalmopathy patients were given high-dose intravenous methylprednisolone. Libraries were constructed in a second round of multiplex PCR, after which size selection and purification were carried out. Sequencing of the libraries was done on an Illumina HiSeq2000 using paired-end 100 bp reads. SOAPnuke was used to process the raw data, throwing out any read that contained adapters or uncalled bases, had a mean Phred below 15, or lacked an exact constant-primer or identifier match. COPE v1.2.5 was used to merge the high-quality paired reads, and each unique nucleotide sequence was defined as a clonotype. MiTCR v1.1 was used to align the clonotypes against IMGT TRBV, TRBD and TRBJ reference segments. The analysis was restricted to V-J combinations with a frequency above 0.0001, which together covered 98% to 99.2% of the repertoires. A TCS score was defined as the ratio of F50 (clonal expansion) to E x V (chaos), with BLOSUM62-based TCRdist applied between CDR3 peptides within each V-J. Welch's t-statistics and random forest reduced roughly 530 V-J features to about 12, which were used in a naive Bayes classifier (R e1071). Sample size was not statistically predetermined, and investigators were not blinded to group allocation. The paper describes TCR Vbeta CDR3 sequencing of about 140 peripheral blood samples, made up of 43 ophthalmopathy patients, roughly 72 hyperthyroidism patients and 17 progressor patients.

The V and J segments used are TRBV6-1 and TRBJ2-6, with the identity of the D gene unclear. This clonotype was obtained from a man in his forties or fifties with Graves disease. Donor details come from another sample of the same person, matched by shared clones. Sequenced material: peripheral blood mononuclear cells (PBMCs), taken at new diagnosis, from a patient treated with antithyroid drugs. The CDR3 has the sequence CASSVRPSSGANVLTF. The DNA sequence is given as TGTGCCAGCAGTGTCCGTCCCTCCTCTGGGGCCAACGTCCTGACTTTC.